Listed below are T cell receptor beta chains from one sample, sequenced in a study of cytomegalovirus exposure and HLA in healthy donors. Profiling relied on immunoSEQ multiplex PCR, and the TCRdb table lists in-frame clones only, not all of them. The table lists about 160,000 clones, 90% to 97% of them singletons. The specimen was PBMCs. The receptors originated from a young woman in good health and CMV-seronegative. Both conserved end residues are part of each CDR3. The order of the fields is clone size, J gene, V gene, D gene, CDR3 DNA, CDR3 protein. A D gene is named only where the DNA matches it firmly. Clone size is not always given. Where it is, it says once, few, many or a class for expanded clones.

size: -
J: TRBJ2-5
V: TRBV19
D: -
DNA: TGTGCCAGTAGTATCCCGGGGGGCCGAGAGACCCAGTACTTC
CDR3: CASSIPGGRETQYF

size: -
J: TRBJ1-2
V: TRBV2
D: -
DNA: TGTGCCAGCAGTGGGGGGGGAATCGGCTACACCTTC
CDR3: CASSGGGIGYTF

size: -
J: TRBJ2-5
V: TRBV9
D: -
DNA: TGTGCCAGCAGCGCCGCAGGAGAGACCCAGTACTTC
CDR3: CASSAAGETQYF

size: -
J: TRBJ2-7
V: TRBV2
D: -
DNA: TGTGCCAGCAGTGAAGGGGCGGGGGCCTACTACGAGCAGTACTTC
CDR3: CASSEGAGAYYEQYF

size: -
J: TRBJ1-6
V: TRBV7-3
D: -
DNA: TGTGCCAGCAGCTTAGGAGGGGATTCACCCCTCCACTTT
CDR3: CASSLGGDSPLHF

size: -
J: TRBJ2-1
V: TRBV5-4
D: TRBD2
DNA: TGTGCCGCGGGGGAAAGCTCCTACAATGAGCAGTTCTTC
CDR3: CAAGESSYNEQFF

size: -
J: TRBJ2-5
V: TRBV6-5
D: TRBD1
DNA: TGTGCCAGCAGCGACAGGGGGCGCAGTGAAGAGACCCAGTACTTC
CDR3: CASSDRGRSEETQYF

size: -
J: TRBJ1-6
V: TRBV7-8
D: -
DNA: TGTGCCAGCAGCCCCCGGGATATGGGTATAAATTCACCCCTCCACTTT
CDR3: CASSPRDMGINSPLHF

size: -
J: TRBJ2-7
V: TRBV5-6
D: TRBD2
DNA: TGTGCCAGCAGCAAGGGACTAGCTGTCCACGAGCAGTACTTC
CDR3: CASSKGLAVHEQYF

size: -
J: TRBJ2-7
V: TRBV5-4
D: -
DNA: TGTGCCAGCAGCTTGGACCGGGTTTACGAGCAGTACTTC
CDR3: CASSLDRVYEQYF

size: once
J: TRBJ1-6
V: TRBV7-2
D: -
DNA: TGTGCCAGCAGCTTAGAGGGGCTAGGGGGTTCACCCCTCCACTTT
CDR3: CASSLEGLGGSPLHF

size: once
J: TRBJ2-5
V: TRBV7-9
D: TRBD2
DNA: TGTGCCACCGGGGAGGGATTTATATCAGAGACCCAGTACTTC
CDR3: CATGEGFISETQYF

size: -
J: TRBJ1-4
V: TRBV6-1
D: -
DNA: TGTGCCAGCAGTGAAATTGGAGTGCGAGAAAAACTGTTTTTT
CDR3: CASSEIGVREKLFF

size: -
J: TRBJ2-2
V: TRBV9
D: -
DNA: TGTGCCAGCAGCGTAGCACAGGGTGGCACCGGGGAGCTGTTTTTT
CDR3: CASSVAQGGTGELFF

size: -
J: TRBJ1-6
V: TRBV9
D: TRBD1
DNA: TGTGCCAGCAGCTCCGGACAGGTCCTTCCTAATTCACCCCTCCACTTT
CDR3: CASSSGQVLPNSPLHF

size: -
J: TRBJ2-1
V: TRBV5-1
D: TRBD2
DNA: TGCGCCAGCAGCCGTATCCTAGCGGGCGAGGGGAAGTTCTTC
CDR3: CASSRILAGEGKFF

size: -
J: TRBJ2-3
V: TRBV19
D: TRBD1
DNA: TGTGCCAGTAGTATGTCAGACAGGGTCCCCACAGATACGCAGTATTTT
CDR3: CASSMSDRVPTDTQYF

size: -
J: TRBJ2-3
V: TRBV4-2
D: -
DNA: TGTGCCAGCAGCCAAGGGGACTTTTCAACCTCTAGCACAGATACGCAGTATTTT
CDR3: CASSQGDFSTSSTDTQYF

size: -
J: TRBJ2-3
V: TRBV7-3
D: -
DNA: TGTGCCAGCAGCCCCCTCCCAACGGTACAGACAGATACGCAGTATTTT
CDR3: CASSPLPTVQTDTQYF

size: -
J: TRBJ1-1
V: TRBV4-3
D: -
DNA: TGCGCCAGCAGCCAAGGGCAGGGAGCTTTCTTT
CDR3: CASSQGQGAFF

size: -
J: TRBJ2-5
V: TRBV13
D: TRBD1
DNA: TGTGCCAGCAGCTTGGGGACAGGGGGCGCGGAGACCCAGTACTTC
CDR3: CASSLGTGGAETQYF

size: -
J: TRBJ2-7
V: TRBV2
D: -
DNA: TGTGCCAGCAGTGAAGAAAGGGGTCCCTACGAGCAGTACTTC
CDR3: CASSEERGPYEQYF

size: -
J: TRBJ2-7
V: TRBV15
D: -
DNA: TGTGCCACCAGCAGAGGGGGGGACGGAGCCTACGAGCAGTACTTC
CDR3: CATSRGGDGAYEQYF

size: -
J: TRBJ2-3
V: TRBV6-6
D: TRBD2
DNA: TGTGCCAGCCAGATAGCGGGGGCCCCCACAGATACGCAGTATTTT
CDR3: CASQIAGAPTDTQYF

size: -
J: TRBJ2-3
V: TRBV5-1
D: -
DNA: TGCGCCAGCAGTCAGACAGGTTACACAGATACGCAGTATTTT
CDR3: CASSQTGYTDTQYF

size: -
J: TRBJ2-6
V: TRBV5-1
D: TRBD1
DNA: TGCGCCAGCAGCTTCTACCCCGGACAGGCTTTGGCTGGGGCCAACGTCCTGACTTTC
CDR3: CASSFYPGQALAGANVLTF

size: once
J: TRBJ1-5
V: TRBV2
D: TRBD1
DNA: TGTGCCAGCACAGGGGGCGGTAATAGCAATCAGCCCCAGCATTTT
CDR3: CASTGGGNSNQPQHF

size: -
J: TRBJ2-1
V: TRBV6-1
D: TRBD2
DNA: TGTGCCAGCACGGCGGAAGGGATTCCGGGGGGTGAGCAGTTCTTC
CDR3: CASTAEGIPGGEQFF

size: once
J: TRBJ1-6
V: TRBV2
D: TRBD1
DNA: TGTGCCAGCTGCCCCACAGGGGGCCATTCACCCCTCCACTTT
CDR3: CASCPTGGHSPLHF